This section outlines one T cell receptor beta chain sequence together with its context. The data are from a study of OX40 agonist ivuxolimab in advanced cancers. As for the study in general: A partial response was reached by three patients: one with hepatocellular carcinoma and two with cutaneous melanoma.

The repertoire was sequenced with immunoSEQ multiplex PCR; TCRdb's copy has only in-frame clones and lacks some. The sample holds around 62,000 clones; almost 85% are singletons and the top ten take roughly 5%. The CDR3 is 12 amino acids. Germline-derived CDR1 and CDR2 are GTSNPN and SVGIG (reference sequence). V was clipped by 1 base and J by 3 bases, with 7 bases between them. This clonotype originated in an adult with an advanced solid tumor such as melanoma, head and neck, liver or kidney cancer. The sequenced sample was CD4+ or CD8+ T cells sorted from blood, obtained in a trial of the OX40 agonist ivuxolimab. This chain links TRBV30 with TRBJ2-7, with D uncertain. The CDR3 is CAWSAPDYEQYF. The CDR3 DNA is TGTGCCTGGAGTGCGCCGGACTACGAGCAGTACTTC.